Each of the 9 T cell receptor beta chains below was sequenced from the same sample in a study of cytomegalovirus exposure and HLA in healthy donors. PCR was performed using 60 Vbeta and 13 Jbeta primers. Some clones are missing from TCRdb's copy, which holds only in-frame ones; the method was immunoSEQ multiplex PCR. This sample has under 110,000 clones, with roughly 82% found just once. Specimen: PBMCs. The receptors come from a man between 50 and 59 years old in good health and CMV-seronegative.

The chain has TRBV12-5 and TRBJ2-5; 13 bases match TRBD2. The CDR3 has 16 amino acids. CDR1 LGHNT and CDR2 FRNRAP come from the germline V gene. The V and J ends lost 0 bases and 5 bases, in that order; junction bases with no gene match: 3. The DNA of the CDR3 is TGTGCTAGTGGTTTGGTACTAGCGGGGGGGCCGGAGACCCAGTACTTC. Its translation: CASGLVLAGGPETQYF.

A few counts support this clone. As DNA, the CDR3 is TGCGCCAGCAGCCAAGCCTTAGCGGGAAGTGGCGACAATGAGCAGTTCTTC. This translates into CASSQALAGSGDNEQFF. This chain links TRBV4-1 with TRBJ2-1, with 8 bases that match TRBD2. Trimming at V came to 1 base and at J to 5 bases, leaving 10 bases not matched to a gene. The CDR3 runs 17 residues. CDR1 MGHRA and CDR2 YSYEKL come from the germline V gene.

The rearrangement joins TRBV27 to TRBJ1-4; 8 bases are shared with TRBD1. The CDR3 length is 14 residues. CDR1 is MNHEY and CDR2 is SMNVEV in the germline V gene (reference sequence). Germline trimming cut 6 bases from V and 8 bases from J; bases unmatched to any gene: 8. This chain's CDR3 is CASREDRGREKLFF. Written as DNA, the CDR3 is TGTGCCAGCAGGGAAGACAGGGGCCGAGAAAAACTGTTTTTT.

The CDR3 protein is CASSPTGNPTYEQYF. CDR3 coding DNA: TGTGCCAGCAGCCCGACAGGGAATCCAACCTACGAGCAGTACTTC. The chain carries TRBV6-5 and TRBJ2-7; TRBD1 matches 7 bases. The CDR3 extends over 15 amino acids. Germline V CDR1 and CDR2: MNHEY, SVGAGI. V shed 6 bases, J shed 2 bases, and the junction held 10 bases outside the gene matches.

The V gene is TRBV29-1, the J gene TRBJ1-1; 7 positions agree with TRBD1. J gave up 5 bases and V 1 base, and 4 bases lay outside the gene matches. The CDR3 consists of 13 residues. Looked up from germline, CDR1 is SQVTM and CDR2 is ANQGSEA. CDR3 nucleotide sequence: TGCAGCGTTGAAGGACAGGGTAAGACTGAAGCTTTCTTT. Translated, it gives CSVEGQGKTEAFF.

V and J are TRBV11-2 and TRBJ2-3, with D maybe TRBD2 (6 bases). The CDR3 is 17 amino acids. Per germline, CDR1 SGHAT and CDR2 FQNNGV. V lost 1 base and J lost 1, with 15 bases in between. This chain's CDR3 is CASSLASAGGGTDTQYF. The CDR3 DNA is TGTGCCAGCAGCTTAGCCTCTGCCGGAGGGGGCACAGATACGCAGTATTTT.

The V and J genes are TRBV9 and TRBJ2-3; 7 positions agree with TRBD1. CDR3 size: 14 residues. Germline CDR1 reads SGDLS; CDR2 reads YYNGEE. V shed 4 bases, J shed 5 bases, and the junction held 7 bases outside the gene matches. CDR3 protein: CASSPTTGRDTQYF. The CDR3 DNA reads as TGTGCCAGCAGCCCAACGACAGGGCGAGATACGCAGTATTTT.

The count of this clone is one. This chain joins TRBV10-1 and TRBJ2-3, with D tentatively TRBD1 (5 bases). Germline-derived CDR1 and CDR2 are WNHNN and SYGVQD (reference sequence). The CDR3 covers 16 residues. The V end was cut by 3 bases, the J end by 6 bases, with 19 bases between. The CDR3 is CASSDLGPTGRDTQYF. In DNA form, the CDR3 reads TGCGCCAGCAGTGACCTGGGGCCCACAGGTCGGGATACGCAGTATTTT.

The chain recombines TRBV7-9 with TRBJ2-5, with TRBD1 matching over 7 bases. The CDR3 totals 15 residues. The germline gives CDR1 SEHNR, CDR2 FQNEAQ (reference sequence). V shed 0 bases, J shed 7 bases, and the junction held 8 bases outside the gene matches. The DNA for the CDR3 is TGTGCCAGCAGCTTAGCAGGACAGGCCTTAGTGACCCAGTACTTC. It translates to CASSLAGQALVTQYF.